A selection of T cell receptor beta chains follows, all from one sample in a study of metastatic and nonmetastatic thyroid tumors. TCRdb re-analyzed the PCR reads through MiXCR. This table holds about 59,000 clones, around 15% found once. What was sequenced was blood. The receptor source for this set is a male donor with papillary thyroid cancer or a benign thyroid nodule (not recorded which). Some clones in this sample may be carry-over from other donors' samples. Both conserved end residues are trimmed from each CDR3. The D gene is left open where the match is weak.

V	J	D	CDR3
TRBV20-1	TRBJ1-2	TRBD1	SASSRGTDGYT
TRBV6-4	TRBJ2-1	TRBD2	VSSPLGLAGVNDQF
TRBV11-1	TRBJ2-7	-	ASSLTQGTTYEQY
TRBV11-3	TRBJ2-2	-	ASSLGGTGELF
TRBV29-1	TRBJ1-5	-	SVGSGSSNQPQH
TRBV4-2	TRBJ2-3	-	ASSQESRTDTQY
TRBV6-2/TRBV6-3	TRBJ1-3	-	ASIYTGTQSGNTIY
TRBV9	TRBJ2-7	TRBD2	ASSVASGGLEQY
TRBV18	TRBJ1-3	TRBD1	ASSQGQASSGNTIY
TRBV7-9	TRBJ2-5	-	ASSWSRGAVETQY
TRBV25-1	TRBJ1-5	-	ASSVGRDQPQH
TRBV7-2	TRBJ2-3	-	ASSLGTLSDTQY
TRBV9	TRBJ2-2	TRBD2	ASSVRPSPSGHPTSNTGELF
TRBV11-2	TRBJ2-1	TRBD1	ASSRDRVHEQF
TRBV2	TRBJ1-3	-	ASSGEGITSGNTIY
TRBV4-3	TRBJ2-2	-	ASSQLEQPTNTGELF
TRBV5-1	TRBJ2-2	TRBD2	ASSLILAMNTGELF
TRBV11-2	TRBJ2-2	-	ASSELQGITGELF
TRBV2	TRBJ2-3	-	ASRVGGGRTNTQY
TRBV9	TRBJ2-1	TRBD2	ASSVDFRVTSGPNEQF
TRBV5-1	TRBJ2-1	TRBD2	ASSLAVGEGEQF
TRBV20-1	TRBJ1-2	TRBD1	SAPQGTAYGYT
TRBV2	TRBJ2-5	TRBD2	ASSRARLAGQETQY
TRBV27	TRBJ1-1	-	ASSPDLGSTEAF
TRBV9	TRBJ2-1	TRBD2	ASSNSGTNYNEQF
TRBV30	TRBJ2-3	-	AWLPGIIVTDTQY